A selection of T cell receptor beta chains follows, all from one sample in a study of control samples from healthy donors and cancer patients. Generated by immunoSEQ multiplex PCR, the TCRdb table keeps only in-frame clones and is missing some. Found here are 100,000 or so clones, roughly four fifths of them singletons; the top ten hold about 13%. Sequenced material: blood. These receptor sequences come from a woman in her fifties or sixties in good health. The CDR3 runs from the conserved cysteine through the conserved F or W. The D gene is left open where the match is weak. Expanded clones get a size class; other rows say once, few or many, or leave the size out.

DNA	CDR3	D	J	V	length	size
TGTGCCAGCAGTGAAGTAGTCACCGGGGAGCTGTTTTTT	CASSEVVTGELFF	-	TRBJ2-2	TRBV2	13	-
TGTGCCACCAGTGGCGGGGTCCAGGGGGAGGAAGCTTTCTTT	CATSGGVQGEEAFF	TRBD1	TRBJ1-1	TRBV24-1	14	-
TGTGCCAGCAGTACCCCCGGGAGCCCAGGAAACACCATATATTTT	CASSTPGSPGNTIYF	-	TRBJ1-3	TRBV13	15	-
TGTGCCAGTAGTTCCAGAGAGAACACTGAAGCTTTCTTT	CASSSRENTEAFF	-	TRBJ1-1	TRBV19	13	-
TGCGCCAGCAGCCTAAACGGGGGTACGAACAATGAGCAGTTCTTC	CASSLNGGTNNEQFF	-	TRBJ2-1	TRBV4-1	15	-
TGTGCCAGCAGTGCGGACAGGGGCAGGCTGTTTTTT	CASSADRGRLFF	TRBD1	TRBJ2-2	TRBV27	12	-
TGTGCCAGTATTGATAAGGCCGGGGCAGGGATAACAAAAAATGGCTACACCTTC	CASIDKAGAGITKNGYTF	-	TRBJ1-2	TRBV19	18	-
TGTGCCAGCAGTTTTACAGTGAACACTGAAGCTTTCTTT	CASSFTVNTEAFF	-	TRBJ1-1	TRBV12-3/TRBV12-4	13	-
TGTGCCAGTAGCCCTTCGACTGTTCCCTACAATGAGCAGTTCTTC	CASSPSTVPYNEQFF	-	TRBJ2-1	TRBV19	15	-
TGTGCCAGCAACGGACCCGGGGGGACTGAAGCTTTCTTT	CASNGPGGTEAFF	-	TRBJ1-1	TRBV2	13	-
TGTGCCAGCAGGCCTTCCGGCGGGTTGCCGAACAATGAGCAGTTCTTC	CASRPSGGLPNNEQFF	-	TRBJ2-1	TRBV6-2/TRBV6-3	16	-
TGTGCCAGCAGCCTGGGACTAGCGGGGGTTTATAGCACAGATACGCAGTATTTT	CASSLGLAGVYSTDTQYF	TRBD2	TRBJ2-3	TRBV7-2	18	once
TGTGCCACCAGCAGCCTGAGTTGGGGCGCGGAAAATGAGCAGTTCTTC	CATSSLSWGAENEQFF	-	TRBJ2-1	TRBV15	16	-
TGTGCCAGCAGCCAAGCTTCGACTAGTGAAGCTTTCTTT	CASSQASTSEAFF	-	TRBJ1-1	TRBV3-1/TRBV3-2	13	once
TGCAGTGCTAGTTTTGCTGGAAACACCATATATTTT	CSASFAGNTIYF	-	TRBJ1-3	TRBV20-1	12	-
TGTGCCAGCAGCGTAGCCCCTGTCGGGGTCAGTAATTCACCCCTCCACTTT	CASSVAPVGVSNSPLHF	-	TRBJ1-6	TRBV9	17	-
TGTGCCAGCAGCCAAGAAGGGGCAGGGGGCTATAATTCACCCCTCCACTTT	CASSQEGAGGYNSPLHF	TRBD1	TRBJ1-6	TRBV14	17	once
TGCGCCAGCAGCCAAGATTCGGGACGCCAAGAGACCCAGTACTTC	CASSQDSGRQETQYF	-	TRBJ2-5	TRBV4-3	15	once
TGTGCCAGCAGCTTAGGAGGGTACAGTGAGCAGTTCTTC	CASSLGGYSEQFF	-	TRBJ2-1	TRBV7-2	13	few
TGTGCCAGCTCACCACCTCAGGCTAGCGGGAGAGTTGAGCAGTTCTTC	CASSPPQASGRVEQFF	TRBD2	TRBJ2-1	TRBV18	16	-
TGTGCCAGCAGCTCCCGGGACAGGGGGTGGGAGACCCAGTACTTC	CASSSRDRGWETQYF	TRBD1	TRBJ2-5	TRBV11-3	15	-
TGTGCCAGCAGTTACCCAGCGGGGGATACGCAGTATTTT	CASSYPAGDTQYF	TRBD2	TRBJ2-3	TRBV6-2/TRBV6-3	13	-
TGTGCCAGCAGCCAAGAGCCAGCGGGGGGCACATACAATGAGCAGTTCTTC	CASSQEPAGGTYNEQFF	TRBD2	TRBJ2-1	TRBV4-2	17	-
TGTGCATCAGGAGGAGAGGTTCACCGGGAGCTGTTTTTT	CASGGEVHRELFF	-	TRBJ2-2	TRBV30	13	-
TGCGCCAGCCACCAACGGAGCGGGGGGGCCGCCGGGGAGCTGTTTTTT	CASHQRSGGAAGELFF	TRBD2	TRBJ2-2	TRBV5-1	16	-
TGTGCCAGCAGTGAACTGGGGACAGGGAGGGCCAAAAACATTCAGTACTTC	CASSELGTGRAKNIQYF	TRBD1	TRBJ2-4	TRBV2	17	-
TGTGCCAGCAGTGCTTTGACAGGGGGGAATTCACCCCTCCACTTT	CASSALTGGNSPLHF	TRBD1	TRBJ1-6	TRBV2	15	few
TGTGCCAGCAGCTTAGTAAGATCTGGGGGCACCTACGAGCAGTACTTC	CASSLVRSGGTYEQYF	-	TRBJ2-7	TRBV7-6	16	-
TGTGCCTGGAGTCGCACTAGCGGGAGCTACAATGAGCAGTTCTTC	CAWSRTSGSYNEQFF	TRBD2	TRBJ2-1	TRBV30	15	once
TGTGCCAGCAGCCCGTACTCTGGACCGCGCCCCAACACTGAAGCTTTCTTT	CASSPYSGPRPNTEAFF	-	TRBJ1-1	TRBV7-6	17	once
TGTGCCAGCAGCTTAGGGTGGACAGGGACGAATTCACCCCTCCACTTT	CASSLGWTGTNSPLHF	TRBD1	TRBJ1-6	TRBV7-9	16	-
TGTGCCAGTAGTATAGACACCGGGACAGGGCCCTACAATGAGCAGTTCTTC	CASSIDTGTGPYNEQFF	TRBD1	TRBJ2-1	TRBV19	17	-
TGTGCCAGTAGTATCCAGGGGACAGGGACCTACAATGAGCAGTTCTTC	CASSIQGTGTYNEQFF	TRBD1	TRBJ2-1	TRBV19	16	-
TGTGCCAGCAGCCAAGATATCCCGGGAGCTTATACTTATAGCAATCAGCCCCAGCATTTT	CASSQDIPGAYTYSNQPQHF	-	TRBJ1-5	TRBV3-1/TRBV3-2	20	few
TGTGCCAGCAGTCACAGTTCCTACGAGCAGTACTTC	CASSHSSYEQYF	-	TRBJ2-7	TRBV12-3/TRBV12-4	12	-
TGTGCCAGCAGCTTAACCCGAGGGGGAGAGACCCAGTACTTC	CASSLTRGGETQYF	-	TRBJ2-5	TRBV11-2	14	-
TGTGCCAGCAGTGGTGGGGACAGGGGTAACTATGGCTACACCTTC	CASSGGDRGNYGYTF	TRBD1	TRBJ1-2	TRBV2	15	-
TGCGCCAGCAGAAGAGGGGAGGTGGGCAATCAGCCCCAGCATTTT	CASRRGEVGNQPQHF	-	TRBJ1-5	TRBV23-1	15	-
TGCGCCAGCAGCGGGAATAGCGGGGGGGCCACAGATACGCAGTATTTT	CASSGNSGGATDTQYF	TRBD2	TRBJ2-3	TRBV5-1	16	-
TGTGCCAGCAGCCGTAGACTAGCGGGGCCCTACGAGCAGTACTTC	CASSRRLAGPYEQYF	TRBD2	TRBJ2-7	TRBV7-9	15	-
TGCGCCAGCAGCCAAGCGCTTGTGGGGGGGTTCGATGAGCAGTTCTTC	CASSQALVGGFDEQFF	TRBD2	TRBJ2-1	TRBV4-1	16	-
TGTGCCAGCTCTGTTAGCGGGAGGGTCAATGAGCAGTTCTTC	CASSVSGRVNEQFF	TRBD2	TRBJ2-1	TRBV18	14	-
TGTGCCACCAGTGATTTGAGGGCTAGCGGGGGTCCCACCTACGAGCAGTACTTC	CATSDLRASGGPTYEQYF	TRBD2	TRBJ2-7	TRBV24-1	18	-
TGTGCCAGCAGTGAATTGAGGCCGAGCAATCAGCCCCAGCATTTT	CASSELRPSNQPQHF	-	TRBJ1-5	TRBV2	15	-
TGTGCTAGTGCCCCCAGCGGGACCGGCCATGAGCAGTTCTTC	CASAPSGTGHEQFF	TRBD2	TRBJ2-1	TRBV12-5	14	few
TGTGCCAGCTCCCCAACAGGTTCAACCCCGAATCAGCCCCAGCATTTT	CASSPTGSTPNQPQHF	-	TRBJ1-5	TRBV6-4	16	-
TGTGCCAGCAGTCGGGGTTATGGCTACACCTTC	CASSRGYGYTF	-	TRBJ1-2	TRBV27	11	-
TGTGCCAGCAGCATTGTAGGCCGGGAGCTGTTTTTT	CASSIVGRELFF	-	TRBJ2-2	TRBV5-4	12	-
TGTGCCAGCAGCGTAGTGGCTAGCGGGGGGGCCGGGGTTACGCAGTATTTT	CASSVVASGGAGVTQYF	TRBD2	TRBJ2-3	TRBV9	17	few
TGTGCCAGCAGTGGGACTAGCGGTGCCTACGAGCAGTACTTC	CASSGTSGAYEQYF	TRBD2	TRBJ2-7	TRBV28	14	-
TGTGCCTGGAGTAACGGGGAGAATCAGCCCCAGCATTTT	CAWSNGENQPQHF	-	TRBJ1-5	TRBV30	13	-